These 21 T cell receptor beta chains were all obtained from the same sample, sequenced in a study of blood T cell repertoires in COVID-19. Clones were sequenced by immunoSEQ multiplex PCR, and TCRdb holds only the in-frame ones, with some missing. The table has approximately 270,000 clones, approximately 90% seen once. Specimen: PBMCs or T cells enriched from blood (not recorded which). Receptors were obtained from a man between 40 and 49 years old who had been exposed to COVID-19.

This clone was seen once. The same CDR3 is also encoded by other DNA sequences in this sample. CDR3 region: CASSLTRGSYEQYF. The CDR3 DNA follows: TGTGCCAGCAGCCTTACCAGGGGCTCCTACGAGCAGTACTTC. The rearrangement joins TRBV13 to TRBJ2-7; D may be TRBD1 (6 bases). Trimming shortened V by 5 bases and J by 0 bases, and 11 bases separated the two germline ends. CDR1 is PRHDT and CDR2 is FYEKMQ in the germline V gene (reference sequence). The CDR3 length is 14 residues.

The rearrangement uses TRBV28 and TRBJ1-3, with a tentative D call TRBD1 (6 bases). Between the trimmed V and J ends, which lost 4 bases and 4 bases, there was a span of 11 bases. Germline CDR1 MDHEN, CDR2 SYDVKM. CDR3 size: 14 residues. The CDR3 DNA reads as TGTGCCAGCAGTTCCTCAGGGGACGGAAACACCATATATTTT. Protein: CASSSSGDGNTIYF.

The chain links TRBV30 to TRBJ1-5; 11 bases match TRBD1. After removal of 2 bases from V and 6 bases from J, the junction contained 9 bases not matched to a gene. Germline assignment: CDR1 GTSNPN and CDR2 SVGIG (reference sequence). The CDR3 has 16 residues. The CDR3 loop reads CAWSSRTGGVGQPQHF. Written as DNA, the CDR3 is TGTGCCTGGAGTTCCAGGACAGGGGGCGTGGGTCAGCCCCAGCATTTT. Using reference TRBV30 and TRBJ1-5 for the parts outside the CDR3, the full variable domain is SQTIHQWPATLVQPVGSPLSLECTVEGTSNPNLYWYRQAAGRGLQLLFYSVGIGQISSEVPQNLSASRPQDRQFILSSKKLLLSDSGFYLCAWSSRTGGVGQPQHFGDGTRLSIL.

CDR3 in DNA: TGTGCCAGCAGCTTACTGGGGCCAGGGGTGGCCTACGAGCAGTACTTC. Its translation: CASSLLGPGVAYEQYF. The rearrangement joins TRBV7-9 to TRBJ2-7, with D possibly TRBD1 on 6 matching bases. The CDR3 contains 16 residues. The germline CDR1 and CDR2 sequences are SEHNR and FQNEAQ (reference sequence). V was trimmed by 2 bases and J by 2 bases, leaving 16 bases between them.

The chain recombines TRBV4-1 with TRBJ1-3, with 8 bases fitting TRBD1. V was clipped by 0 bases and J by 0 bases; unmatched bases: 19. Germline V CDR1 and CDR2: MGHRA, YSYEKL. CDR3 length: 22 residues. The DNA of the CDR3 is TGCGCCAGCAGCCAAGATATTTGGATGCCTGGGGACAGGAGGCTCTCTGGAAACACCATATATTTT. It is translated as CASSQDIWMPGDRRLSGNTIYF.

In its sample, this clone was seen once. The gene calls are TRBV5-1 and TRBJ1-4, with D possibly TRBD1 on 6 matching bases. CDR3 size: 15 residues. Looked up from germline, CDR1 is SGHRS and CDR2 is YFSETQ. Trimming removed 4 bases at V and 5 bases at J, with 15 bases between. CDR3 sequence (DNA): TGCGCCAGCAGCCCAAGGGAGGGGGGAAATGAAAAACTGTTTTTT. Its protein is CASSPREGGNEKLFF.

This clone came up a few times. The chain recombines TRBV28 with TRBJ1-2; no definite D call. Germline V CDR1 and CDR2: MDHEN, SYDVKM. The CDR3 loop spans 13 amino acids. V shed 5 bases and J shed 8 bases, with 15 bases lying between them. CDR3 in amino acids: CASSHTGRPGYTF. In DNA, the CDR3 is TGTGCCAGCAGTCACACTGGGCGTCCGGGCTACACCTTC.

This chain uses TRBV10-2 with TRBJ2-2, with 11 bases fitting TRBD2. Germline V lookup: CDR1 WSHSY, CDR2 SAAADI. The CDR3 loop spans 15 amino acids. With V trimmed by 7 bases and J by 4 bases, 5 bases remained unmatched. As DNA, the CDR3 is TGCGCCAGCACTAGCGGGAGGAGGTTCACCGGGGAGCTGTTTTTT. It translates to CASTSGRRFTGELFF.

The chain combines TRBV11-2 with TRBJ2-3; D gene unclear. There are 14 residues in the CDR3. V was shortened by 6 bases and J by 2 bases, with 12 bases between the two germline ends. Germline-derived CDR1 and CDR2 are SGHAT and FQNNGV. The chain's CDR3 is CASRTGPFTDTQYF. The CDR3 DNA sequence: TGTGCCAGCAGAACTGGGCCTTTCACAGATACGCAGTATTTT.

This clone was counted between two and nine times. The V call is TRBV6-6, the J call TRBJ2-4; 7 nucleotides agree with TRBD2. There are 13 residues in the CDR3. Germline V gives CDR1 MNHNY, CDR2 SVGAGI (reference sequence). The J segment lost 9 bases and the V segment lost 1 base, leaving 3 bases of the junction unmatched. CDR3 sequence (DNA): TGTGCCAGCAGTTACTTACTAGCGTCCATTCAGTACTTC. Its translation: CASSYLLASIQYF.

The chain links TRBV24-1 to TRBJ1-5; D remains ambiguous. V lost 5 bases and J 4 bases, leaving 11 bases between the germline ends. Germline CDR1 and CDR2: KGHDR and SFDVKD. This CDR3 spans 14 amino acids. Here the CDR3 reads CATSAGSSNQPQHF. The CDR3 DNA reads as TGTGCCACCAGTGCAGGCAGCTCGAATCAGCCCCAGCATTTT.

The chain uses TRBV7-9 and TRBJ1-6; perhaps TRBD1 as D (6 bases). Looked up from germline, CDR1 is SEHNR and CDR2 is FQNEAQ (reference sequence). Trimming left V 5 bases short and J 9 bases short, with 17 bases between. This CDR3 is 15 amino acids long. The DNA of the CDR3 is TGTGCCAGCAGCCAATCTACAGGGCTGAGTTCACCCCTCCACTTT. This encodes CASSQSTGLSSPLHF. The full variable domain, in which reference TRBV7-9 and TRBJ1-6 provide the parts outside the CDR3, is DTGVSQNPRHKITKRGQNVTFRCDPISEHNRLYWYRQTLGQGPEFLTYFQNEAQLEKSRLLSDRFSAERPKGSFSTLEIQRTEQGDSAMYLCASSQSTGLSSPLHFGNGTRLTVT.

The V gene is TRBV27, the J gene TRBJ2-7; D might be TRBD2 (6 bases). With 0 bases removed from V and 0 bases from J, the gap between germline ends came to 21 bases. The CDR3 has 19 residues. CDR1 MNHEY and CDR2 SMNVEV come from the germline V gene (reference sequence). The CDR3: CASSLSGAQGSGPSYEQYF. In nucleotides, the CDR3 is TGTGCCAGCAGTTTATCAGGGGCGCAGGGTAGCGGTCCCTCCTACGAGCAGTACTTC.

The sample holds one count of this clone. The chain uses TRBV27 and TRBJ2-6; D gene uncertain. The V and J ends lost 2 bases and 0 bases respectively, with 8 bases between them. This CDR3 has 16 amino acids. From germline, CDR1 is MNHEY and CDR2 SMNVEV (reference sequence). The CDR3: CASSLIFISGANVLTF. The CDR3 coding sequence is TGTGCCAGCAGTTTAATTTTTATCTCTGGGGCCAACGTCCTGACTTTC.

The chain is built from TRBV4-1 and TRBJ2-1, with D tentatively TRBD1 (6 bases). Germline CDR1 is MGHRA and CDR2 is YSYEKL. The CDR3 loop spans 19 amino acids. The V gene lost 4 bases and the J gene lost 0 bases, with 22 bases spanning the gap. CDR3 in amino acids: CASSRNNLQGVLSYNEQFF. CDR3 DNA: TGCGCCAGCAGCCGAAATAATCTACAGGGTGTCCTCTCCTACAATGAGCAGTTCTTC.

This sequence joins TRBV28 and TRBJ2-7; 10 nucleotides line up with TRBD1. The V and J ends lost 10 bases and 4 bases, in that order; junction bases with no gene match: 4. CDR3 length: 12 residues. CDR1 and CDR2 (germline): MDHEN, SYDVKM. The CDR3 spells CATGTGVYEQYF. Here the CDR3 DNA reads TGTGCCACCGGGACAGGGGTATACGAGCAGTACTTC.

This CDR3 reads CASRTSGRADEQYF. The DNA of the CDR3 is TGTGCCAGCAGGACTAGCGGGAGGGCCGACGAGCAGTACTTC. The chain employs TRBV7-9 and TRBJ2-7; 14 nucleotides align to TRBD2. There are 14 residues in the CDR3. From germline, CDR1 is SEHNR and CDR2 FQNEAQ (reference sequence). With V trimmed by 6 bases and J by 5 bases, 3 bases remained unmatched.

This chain connects TRBV28 to TRBJ2-7; 9 bases fit TRBD1. This CDR3 region has 18 residues. CDR1 and CDR2 (germline): MDHEN, SYDVKM. Trimming at V came to 3 bases and at J to 0 bases, leaving 12 bases not matched to a gene. The CDR3 spells CASSFGSGQGILSYEQYF. The CDR3 bases are TGTGCCAGCAGTTTTGGGTCCGGACAGGGGATTCTCTCCTACGAGCAGTACTTC.

V usage is TRBV5-1 and J usage is TRBJ1-4, with 7 bases aligning to TRBD1. The CDR3 is 15 amino acids. Trimming at V came to 2 bases and at J to 7 bases, leaving 8 bases not matched to a gene. Germline CDR1 reads SGHRS; CDR2 reads YFSETQ. CDR3 sequence: CASSFGGTVGEKLFF. The CDR3 DNA follows: TGCGCCAGCAGCTTTGGAGGGACAGTTGGTGAAAAACTGTTTTTT.

The chain recombines TRBV14 with TRBJ2-5; 9 bases agree with TRBD1. The germline V gene encodes CDR1 SGHDN and CDR2 FVKESK. Trimming removed 3 bases from V and 0 bases from J; junction bases left unmatched: 8. The CDR3 contains 17 residues. The CDR3 nucleotides read TGTGCCAGCAGCCACCGACGGACAGGGGACTACCAAGAGACCCAGTACTTC. Translating it yields CASSHRRTGDYQETQYF.

The chain recombines TRBV30 with TRBJ1-2; TRBD1 matches at 10 bases. Unmatched junction bases numbered 7, after V lost 1 base and J lost 8 bases. CDR1 and CDR2 from the germline V gene are GTSNPN and SVGIG (reference sequence). This CDR3 spans 14 amino acids. CDR3 protein: CAWSAGQGFGGYTF. CDR3 nucleotides: TGTGCCTGGAGTGCGGGACAGGGGTTCGGCGGCTACACCTTC.